The source of this TCR beta chain is a study of coeliac disease. Study results and limitations: According to the authors, this method cannot detect gliadin-specific T cells in an unbiased way. In active celiac disease, intraepithelial and lamina propria TRB and TRG repertoires were less clonal than controls. Most TRB amino acid sequences occurred in only one sample.

One frozen 500,000-cell aliquot per fraction was sequenced. As regards this clone: Its antigen remains unidentified.

Clones were sequenced by immunoSEQ multiplex PCR, and TCRdb holds only the in-frame ones, with some missing. Of about 3,300 clones in the sample, approximately 60% were seen once. Germline V gene lookup returns CDR1 MNHEY and CDR2 SMNVEV (reference sequence). V lost 5 bases and J lost 0, with 14 bases in between. This CDR3 contains 17 residues. The sequence was obtained from a woman aged 40 to 50. Sequences were obtained from intraepithelial lymphocytes from the gut. The V gene is TRBV27, the J gene TRBJ2-6; maybe TRBD1 (7 bases). The CDR3 DNA follows: TGTGCCAGCAGTCCGCGGGACAGCCTCTCTGGGGCCAACGTCCTGACTTTC. It codes for CASSPRDSLSGANVLTF. Supplemented by reference TRBV27 and TRBJ2-6, the full variable domain reads EAQVTQNPRYLITVTGKKLTVTCSQNMNHEYMSWYRQDPGLGLRQIYYSMNVEVTDKGDVPEGYKVSRKEKRNFPLILESPSPNQTSLYFCASSPRDSLSGANVLTFGAGSRLTVL.